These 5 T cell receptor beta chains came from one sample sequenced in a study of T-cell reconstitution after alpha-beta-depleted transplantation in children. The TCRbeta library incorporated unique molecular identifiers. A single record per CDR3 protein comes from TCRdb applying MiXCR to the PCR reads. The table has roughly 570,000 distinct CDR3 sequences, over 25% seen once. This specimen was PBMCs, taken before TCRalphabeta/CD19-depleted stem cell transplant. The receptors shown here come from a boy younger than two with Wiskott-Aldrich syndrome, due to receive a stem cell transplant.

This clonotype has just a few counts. In DNA form, the CDR3 reads TGTGCCAGCAGTTTCCGTGCTAGATGGGGCGGGGAGCTGTTTTTT. Amino acids: CASSFRARWGGELFF. The genes are TRBV27 and TRBJ2-2; the D is unclear. This CDR3 is 15 amino acids long. Trimming took 3 bases from V and 7 from J, leaving 15 bases between them. CDR1 and CDR2 from the germline V gene are MNHEY and SMNVEV (reference sequence).

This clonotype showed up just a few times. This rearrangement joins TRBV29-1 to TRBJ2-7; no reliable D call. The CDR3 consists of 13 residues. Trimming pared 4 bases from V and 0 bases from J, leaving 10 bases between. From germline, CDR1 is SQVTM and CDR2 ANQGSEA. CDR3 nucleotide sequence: TGCAGCGTTGTACCGGCCCACTCCTACGAGCAGTACTTC. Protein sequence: CSVVPAHSYEQYF.

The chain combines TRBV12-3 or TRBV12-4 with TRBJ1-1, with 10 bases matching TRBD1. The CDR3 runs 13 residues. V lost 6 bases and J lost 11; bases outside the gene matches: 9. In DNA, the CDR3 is TGTGCCAGCAGGACGGGGGACAGGGGTCGGGCTTTCTTT. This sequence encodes CASRTGDRGRAFF.

The CDR3 nucleotides read TGCGCCAGCAGCCAGGGTACTAGCGGGAGGGCCTACAATGAGCAGTTCTTC. Translated, it gives CASSQGTSGRAYNEQFF. The gene calls are TRBV4-1 and TRBJ2-1, with 13 bases lining up with TRBD2. V shed 3 bases and J 2 bases; nucleotides not matched to a gene: 4. Germline values: CDR1 MGHRA, CDR2 YSYEKL. This CDR3 comprises 17 residues.

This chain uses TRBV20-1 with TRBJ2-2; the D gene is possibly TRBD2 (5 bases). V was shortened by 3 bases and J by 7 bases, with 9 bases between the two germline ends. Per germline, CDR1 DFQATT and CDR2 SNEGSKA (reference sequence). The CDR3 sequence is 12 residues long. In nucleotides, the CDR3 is TGCAGTGCTAGCGAGGGTGGCGGGGAGCTGTTTTTT. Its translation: CSASEGGGELFF.